These 15 T cell receptor beta chains were all obtained from the same sample, sequenced in a study of T cells in Graves' hyperthyroidism and ophthalmopathy. The source material, RNA transcripts, was used to amplify TCR beta CDR3 regions. A first-round RT-PCR of the TCR CDR3 used the HTBI primer set. In TCRdb, the multiplex PCR reads were re-called with MiXCR into one record per CDR3 protein. The sample has about 640,000 distinct CDR3 sequences; less than 25% are singletons. The sequenced sample consisted of blood. The receptors were sampled from a man aged 25-40 years with Graves' ophthalmopathy.

The chain employs TRBV6-1 and TRBJ2-2, with TRBD2 matching 9 bases. V lost 7 bases and J lost 1; bases outside the gene matches: 4. The CDR3 is 15 amino acids. CDR1 and CDR2 (germline): MNHNS, SASEGT. CDR3 sequence (DNA): TGTGCCAGCATGGGACTAGCCATGAACACCGGGGAGCTGTTTTTT. This codes for CASMGLAMNTGELFF.

This clonotype was seen a handful of times. The CDR3 reads CAWSGWDNSYEQYF. Here the CDR3 DNA reads TGTGCCTGGAGTGGGTGGGACAACTCCTACGAGCAGTACTTC. V and J are TRBV30 and TRBJ2-7, with TRBD1 as a possible D gene (6 bases). V was pared by 1 base and J by 0 bases, with 10 bases between. The germline V gene encodes CDR1 GTSNPN and CDR2 SVGIG (reference sequence). The CDR3 is made up of 14 amino acids.

There are many counts of this clonotype. V usage is TRBV28 and J usage is TRBJ2-7, with no clear D. This CDR3 has 14 residues. Germline CDR1 reads MDHEN; CDR2 reads SYDVKM. The V and J ends lost 1 base and 4 bases respectively, with 11 bases between them. Here the CDR3 reads CASSLSGEKYEQYF. The CDR3 DNA reads TGTGCCAGCAGTTTATCAGGCGAAAAGTACGAGCAGTACTTC.

This clonotype was recorded many times. The J gene is TRBJ2-3, the V gene TRBV3-1; 8 nucleotides align to TRBD2. Germline-derived CDR1 and CDR2 are LGHDT and YNNKEL (reference sequence). This CDR3 comprises 14 residues. The J segment lost 6 bases and the V segment lost 4 bases, leaving 6 bases of the junction unmatched. CDR3 region: CASSLLAAPDTQYF. Here the CDR3 DNA reads TGTGCCAGCAGCCTACTAGCGGCTCCTGATACGCAGTATTTT.

The chain has TRBV6-5 and TRBJ1-2, with 9 bases aligning to TRBD1. CDR1 is MNHEY and CDR2 is SVGAGI in the germline V gene. V lost 2 bases and J lost 3; bases outside the gene matches: 4. This CDR3 region has 15 residues. CDR3 in amino acids: CASSYEQGAYYGYTF. CDR3 nucleotide sequence: TGTGCCAGCAGTTACGAACAGGGGGCTTACTATGGCTACACCTTC.

Remarks on this clonotype: A much larger clonotype is one base distant, so this may be a read error. The chain combines TRBV6-1 with TRBJ2-2; D not resolved. This CDR3 region has 13 residues. The germline CDR1 and CDR2 sequences are MNHNS and SASEGT. The CDR3 region is CGSKDTPPGELFF. The CDR3 DNA follows: TGTGGCAGCAAAGACACCCCACCCGGGGAGCTGTTTTTT.

The rearrangement joins TRBV20-1 to TRBJ1-5; 7 nucleotides agree with TRBD1. CDR1 DFQATT and CDR2 SNEGSKA come from the germline V gene (reference sequence). There are 14 residues in the CDR3. The V and J ends lost 0 bases and 6 bases, in that order; junction bases with no gene match: 5. The CDR3 nucleotides read TGCAGTGCTAGAGATCCGACAGGGACTCAGCCCCAGCATTTT. Residues: CSARDPTGTQPQHF.

This clonotype was counted a few times. The chain employs TRBV5-1 and TRBJ1-1; 7 nucleotides match TRBD1. CDR1 and CDR2 from the germline V gene are SGHRS and YFSETQ. The CDR3 has 18 amino acids. Unmatched junction bases numbered 15, after V lost 2 bases and J lost 2 bases. CDR3 sequence (DNA): TGCGCCAGCAGCTTTGATCGACAGGGCTGGGGGAAAAACACTGAAGCTTTCTTT. It encodes CASSFDRQGWGKNTEAFF.

Concerning this clonotype itself: This may arise from a read error, as a much more abundant clone is one base away. V and J are TRBV2 and TRBJ1-5; D is perhaps TRBD1 (5 bases). Germline-derived CDR1 and CDR2 are SNHLY and FYNNEI. V was trimmed by 6 bases and J by 0 bases, leaving 12 bases between them. The CDR3 extends over 15 amino acids. The CDR3 sequence: CASRPRGLSNQPQHF. The CDR3 region has the DNA TGTGCCAGCAGGCCTCGGGGCCTTAGCAATCAGCCCCAGCATTTT.

In this sample, this clonotype turned up many times. V is TRBV28 and J is TRBJ2-3, with D unclear. Germline V CDR1 and CDR2: MDHEN, SYDVKM. This CDR3 is 13 amino acids long. Trimming removed 8 bases from V and 4 bases from J, with 13 bases in between. CDR3 sequence: CASVPGPADTQYF. DNA for the CDR3: TGTGCCAGCGTTCCAGGCCCAGCAGATACGCAGTATTTT. Complete variable domain (other parts from reference TRBV28 and TRBJ2-3): DVKVTQSSRYLVKRTGEKVFLECVQDMDHENMFWYRQDPGLGLRLIYFSYDVKMKEKGDIPEGYSVSREKKERFSLILESASTNQTSMYLCASVPGPADTQYFGPGTRLTVL.

The V gene is TRBV4-2, the J gene TRBJ2-7; 7 positions match TRBD2. V shed 0 bases and J 2 bases; nucleotides not matched to a gene: 4. Germline CDR1 and CDR2: LGHNA and YNFKEQ. The CDR3 length is 15 residues. As DNA, the CDR3 is TGTGCCAGCAGCCAAGATCTGGGAGGGACCTACGAGCAGTACTTC. Translation gives CASSQDLGGTYEQYF.

This clonotype was seen many times. This rearrangement joins TRBV11-2 to TRBJ2-7, with no clear D. The V end was cut by 1 base, the J end by 5 bases, with 12 bases between. CDR1 and CDR2 from the germline V gene are SGHAT and FQNNGV. This CDR3 contains 14 residues. In DNA form, the CDR3 reads TGTGCCAGCAGCTTAGGATACAGCACCCACGAGCAGTACTTC. Translating gives CASSLGYSTHEQYF.

V is TRBV6-1 and J is TRBJ1-1, with TRBD1 matching over 9 bases. V gave up 6 bases and J gave up 0 bases; unmatched junction bases: 8. The CDR3 loop spans 16 amino acids. Germline V gives CDR1 MNHNS, CDR2 SASEGT. The CDR3 DNA follows: TGTGCCAGCAGACCCGGGACAGGGATTCTGAACACTGAAGCTTTCTTT. This encodes CASRPGTGILNTEAFF.

There are a few counts of this clonotype. The genes are TRBV20-1 and TRBJ2-1, with 7 bases that match TRBD2. V gave up 0 bases and J gave up 6 bases; unmatched junction bases: 11. The CDR3 contains 16 residues. CDR1 is DFQATT and CDR2 is SNEGSKA in the germline V gene (reference sequence). As DNA, the CDR3 is TGCAGTGCTAGAGAAAATCTAGCGGCAATTTTCAATGAGCAGTTCTTC. Translating gives CSARENLAAIFNEQFF.

This clonotype came up many times. CDR3: CASSPSESVRAFF. The DNA of the CDR3 is TGTGCCAGCAGCCCATCTGAGTCGGTTCGAGCTTTCTTT. The chain carries TRBV11-2 and TRBJ1-1; D gene ambiguous. Trimming removed 5 bases at V and 10 bases at J, with 17 bases between. The CDR3 contains 13 residues. CDR1 and CDR2 from the germline V gene are SGHAT and FQNNGV.